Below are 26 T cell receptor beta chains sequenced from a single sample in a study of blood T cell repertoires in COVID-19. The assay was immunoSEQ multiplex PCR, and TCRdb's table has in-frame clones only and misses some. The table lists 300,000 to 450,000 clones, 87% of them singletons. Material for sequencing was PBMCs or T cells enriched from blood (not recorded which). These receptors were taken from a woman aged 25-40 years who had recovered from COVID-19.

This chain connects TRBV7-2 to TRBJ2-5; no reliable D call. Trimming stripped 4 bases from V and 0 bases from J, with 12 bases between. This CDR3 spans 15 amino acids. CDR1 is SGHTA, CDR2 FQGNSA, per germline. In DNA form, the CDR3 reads TGTGCCAGCAGCTCCCCGGTCGGGTACCAAGAGACCCAGTACTTC. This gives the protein CASSSPVGYQETQYF.

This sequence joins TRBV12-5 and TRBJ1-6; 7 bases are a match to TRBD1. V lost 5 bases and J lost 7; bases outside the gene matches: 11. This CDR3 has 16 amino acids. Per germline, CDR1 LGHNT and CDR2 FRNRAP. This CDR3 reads CASGPYRGTENSPLHF. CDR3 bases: TGTGCTAGTGGTCCCTATAGGGGGACAGAGAATTCACCCCTCCACTTT.

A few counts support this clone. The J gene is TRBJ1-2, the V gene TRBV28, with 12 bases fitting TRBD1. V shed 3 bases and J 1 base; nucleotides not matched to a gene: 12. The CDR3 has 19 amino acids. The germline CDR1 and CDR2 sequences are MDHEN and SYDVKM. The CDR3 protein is CASSLGIWDRGRVNYGYTF. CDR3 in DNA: TGTGCCAGCAGTTTGGGAATCTGGGACAGGGGGCGCGTTAACTATGGCTACACCTTC.

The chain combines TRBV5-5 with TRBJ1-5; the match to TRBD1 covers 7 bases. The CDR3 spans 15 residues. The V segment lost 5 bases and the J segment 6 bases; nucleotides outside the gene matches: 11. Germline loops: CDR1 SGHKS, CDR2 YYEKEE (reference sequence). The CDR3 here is CASSEQGLRGQPQHF. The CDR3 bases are TGTGCCAGCAGTGAACAGGGGCTCAGAGGTCAGCCCCAGCATTTT.

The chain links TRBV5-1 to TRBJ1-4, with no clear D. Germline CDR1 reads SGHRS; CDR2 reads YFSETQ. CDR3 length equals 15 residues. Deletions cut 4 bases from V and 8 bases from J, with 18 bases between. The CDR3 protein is CASSGWGGREEKLFF. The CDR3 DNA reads TGCGCCAGCAGCGGGTGGGGAGGCCGGGAAGAAAAACTGTTTTTT.

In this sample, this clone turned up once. The CDR3: CAHETGGSYGYTF. The CDR3 DNA follows: TGTGCCCACGAAACGGGGGGTTCCTATGGCTACACCTTC. J is TRBJ1-2 and V is TRBV30; D is possibly TRBD1 (5 bases). V lost 8 bases and J lost 4, with 17 bases in between. The germline CDR1 and CDR2 sequences are GTSNPN and SVGIG (reference sequence). CDR3 length: 13 amino acids.

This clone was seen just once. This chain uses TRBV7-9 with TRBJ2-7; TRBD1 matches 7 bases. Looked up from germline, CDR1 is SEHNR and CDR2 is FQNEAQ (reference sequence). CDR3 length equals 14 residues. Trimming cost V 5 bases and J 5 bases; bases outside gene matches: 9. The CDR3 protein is CASSRPTGVNEQYF. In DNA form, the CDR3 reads TGTGCCAGCAGCCGACCCACAGGGGTCAACGAGCAGTACTTC.

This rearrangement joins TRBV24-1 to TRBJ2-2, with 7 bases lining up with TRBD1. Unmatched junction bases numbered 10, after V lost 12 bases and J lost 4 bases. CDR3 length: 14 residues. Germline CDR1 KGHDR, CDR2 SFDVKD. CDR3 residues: CAVGSTGSTGELFF. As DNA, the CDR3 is TGTGCCGTAGGGTCGACAGGGAGCACCGGGGAGCTGTTTTTT.

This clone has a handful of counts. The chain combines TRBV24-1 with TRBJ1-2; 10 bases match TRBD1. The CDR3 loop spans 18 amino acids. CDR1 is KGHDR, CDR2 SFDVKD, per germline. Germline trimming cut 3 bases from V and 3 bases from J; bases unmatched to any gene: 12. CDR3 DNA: TGTGCCACCAGTGATGTCCCGGGACAGGGGAGAAGTTACTATGGCTACACCTTC. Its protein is CATSDVPGQGRSYYGYTF.

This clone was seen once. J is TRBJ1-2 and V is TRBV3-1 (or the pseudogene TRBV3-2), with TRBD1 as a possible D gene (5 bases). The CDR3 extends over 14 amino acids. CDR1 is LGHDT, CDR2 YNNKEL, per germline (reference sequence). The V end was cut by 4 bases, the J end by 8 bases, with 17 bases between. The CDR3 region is CASSPSGQGVGYTF. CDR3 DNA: TGTGCCAGCAGCCCCTCCGGGCAGGGTGTGGGCTACACCTTC.

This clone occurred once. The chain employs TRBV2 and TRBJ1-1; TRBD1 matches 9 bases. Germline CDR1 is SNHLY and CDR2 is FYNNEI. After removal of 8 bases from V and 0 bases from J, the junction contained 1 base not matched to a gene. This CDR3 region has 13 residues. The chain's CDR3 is CASDRGMNTEAFF. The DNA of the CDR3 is TGTGCCAGCGACAGGGGGATGAACACTGAAGCTTTCTTT.

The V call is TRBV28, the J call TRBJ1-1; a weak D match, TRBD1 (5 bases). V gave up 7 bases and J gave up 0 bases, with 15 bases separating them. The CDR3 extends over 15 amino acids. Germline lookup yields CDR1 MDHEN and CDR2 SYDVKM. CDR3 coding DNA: TGTGCCAGCACCACGGGGGTATCCATGAACACTGAAGCTTTCTTT. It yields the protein CASTTGVSMNTEAFF.

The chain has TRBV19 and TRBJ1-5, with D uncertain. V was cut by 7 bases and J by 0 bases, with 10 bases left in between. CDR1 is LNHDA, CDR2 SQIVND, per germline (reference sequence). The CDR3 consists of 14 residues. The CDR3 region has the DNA TGTGCCAGTATGGGCAGATATAGCAATCAGCCCCAGCATTTT. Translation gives CASMGRYSNQPQHF.

This CDR3 is CASSIAPDSLRSYEQYF. CDR3 nucleotides: TGTGCCAGTAGTATTGCCCCGGACAGCTTAAGATCCTACGAGCAGTACTTC. The genes are TRBV19 and TRBJ2-7, with D perhaps matching TRBD1 (6 bases). CDR3 length: 17 amino acids. Germline V gives CDR1 LNHDA, CDR2 SQIVND (reference sequence). Deletions cut 3 bases from V and 1 base from J, with 19 bases between.

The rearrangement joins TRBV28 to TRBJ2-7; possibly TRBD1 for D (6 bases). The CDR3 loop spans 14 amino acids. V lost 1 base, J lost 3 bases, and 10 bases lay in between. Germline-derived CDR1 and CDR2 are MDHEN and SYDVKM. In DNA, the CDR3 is TGTGCCAGCAGTTTATCGCAGGGGAGCTACGAGCAGTACTTC. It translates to CASSLSQGSYEQYF.

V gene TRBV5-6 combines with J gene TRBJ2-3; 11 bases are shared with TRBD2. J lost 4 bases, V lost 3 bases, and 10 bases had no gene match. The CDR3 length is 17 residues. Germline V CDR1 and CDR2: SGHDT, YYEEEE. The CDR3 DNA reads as TGTGCCAGCAGCTCCCCGGGACTAGCGGATACCCCAGATACGCAGTATTTT. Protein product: CASSSPGLADTPDTQYF. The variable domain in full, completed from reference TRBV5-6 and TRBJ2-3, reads DAGVTQSPTHLIKTRGQQVTLRCSPKSGHDTVSWYQQALGQGPQFIFQYYEEEERQRGNFPDRFSGHQFPNYSSELNVNALLLGDSALYLCASSSPGLADTPDTQYFGPGTRLTVL.

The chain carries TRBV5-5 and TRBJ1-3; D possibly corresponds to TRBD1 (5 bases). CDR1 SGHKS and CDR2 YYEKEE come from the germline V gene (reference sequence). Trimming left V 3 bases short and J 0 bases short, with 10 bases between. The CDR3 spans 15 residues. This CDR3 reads CASSSQEFSGNTIYF. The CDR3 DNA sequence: TGTGCCAGCAGCTCACAGGAGTTCTCTGGAAACACCATATATTTT.

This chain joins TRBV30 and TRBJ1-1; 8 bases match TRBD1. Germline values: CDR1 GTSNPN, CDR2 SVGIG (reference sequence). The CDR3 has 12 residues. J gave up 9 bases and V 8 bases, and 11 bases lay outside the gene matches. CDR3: CAGSLLRGQAFF. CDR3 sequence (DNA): TGTGCCGGATCCCTCCTCAGGGGGCAAGCTTTCTTT.

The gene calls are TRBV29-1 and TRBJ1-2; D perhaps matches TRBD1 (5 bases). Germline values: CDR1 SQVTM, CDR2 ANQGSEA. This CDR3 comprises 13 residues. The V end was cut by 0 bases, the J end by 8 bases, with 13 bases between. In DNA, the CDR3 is TGCAGCGTTGAAGATCTGGGGCGGCGGGGCTACACCTTC. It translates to CSVEDLGRRGYTF.

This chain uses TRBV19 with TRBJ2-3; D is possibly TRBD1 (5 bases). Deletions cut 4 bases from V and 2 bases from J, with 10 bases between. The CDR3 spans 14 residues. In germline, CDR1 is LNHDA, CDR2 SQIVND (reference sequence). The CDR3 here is CASSSRQPTDTQYF. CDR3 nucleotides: TGTGCCAGTAGTAGTCGACAGCCCACAGATACGCAGTATTTT.

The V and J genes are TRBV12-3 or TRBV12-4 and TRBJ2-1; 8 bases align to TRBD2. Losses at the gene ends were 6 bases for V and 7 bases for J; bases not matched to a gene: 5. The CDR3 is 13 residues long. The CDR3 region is CASRSGLENEQFF. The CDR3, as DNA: TGTGCCAGCAGATCGGGACTAGAGAATGAGCAGTTCTTC.

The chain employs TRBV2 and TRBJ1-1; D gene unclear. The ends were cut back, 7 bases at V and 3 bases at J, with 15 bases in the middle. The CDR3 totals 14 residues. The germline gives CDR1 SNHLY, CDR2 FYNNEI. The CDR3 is CASKVGSKDTEAFF. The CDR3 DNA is TGTGCCAGCAAGGTAGGGAGCAAGGACACTGAAGCTTTCTTT.

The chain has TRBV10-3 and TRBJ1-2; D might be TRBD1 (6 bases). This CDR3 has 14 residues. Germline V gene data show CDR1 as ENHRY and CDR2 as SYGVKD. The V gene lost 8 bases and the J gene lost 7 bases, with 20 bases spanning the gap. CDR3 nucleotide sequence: TGTGCCATCGTAGGGACAACCGAAGGTAGTGGCTACACCTTC. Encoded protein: CAIVGTTEGSGYTF.

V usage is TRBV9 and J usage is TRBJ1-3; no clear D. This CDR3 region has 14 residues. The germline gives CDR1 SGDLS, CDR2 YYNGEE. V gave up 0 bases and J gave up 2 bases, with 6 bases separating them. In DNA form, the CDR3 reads TGTGCCAGCAGCGTAGAGCCGGCTGGAAACACCATATATTTT. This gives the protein CASSVEPAGNTIYF.

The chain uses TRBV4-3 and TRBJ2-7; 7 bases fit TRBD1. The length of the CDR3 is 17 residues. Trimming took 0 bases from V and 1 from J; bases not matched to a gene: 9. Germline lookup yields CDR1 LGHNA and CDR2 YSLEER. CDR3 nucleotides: TGCGCCAGCAGCCAAGATCTGCAACAGGGGCTGTCCTACGAGCAGTACTTC. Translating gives CASSQDLQQGLSYEQYF.

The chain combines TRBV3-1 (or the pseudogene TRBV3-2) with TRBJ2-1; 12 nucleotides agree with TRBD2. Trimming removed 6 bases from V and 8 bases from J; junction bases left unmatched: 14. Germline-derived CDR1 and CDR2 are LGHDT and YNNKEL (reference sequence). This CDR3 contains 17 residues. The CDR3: CASSRLGSSGGADEQFF. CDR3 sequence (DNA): TGTGCCAGCAGTCGCCTCGGATCTAGCGGGGGGGCCGATGAGCAGTTCTTC.